The clone carrying this T cell receptor beta chain was seen a handful of times. Its antigen is as yet unknown. MiXCR, run by TCRdb on the RACE reads, gives a single entry per CDR3 protein. The sample carries 300,000 to 400,000 distinct CDR3 sequences, 6% to 8.5% recorded once. The CDR3 runs to 16 residues. V was trimmed by 6 bases and J by 0 bases, leaving 12 bases between them. CDR1 and CDR2 (germline): MNHEY, SVGAGI. The record originates from a study of human T cells and chemical hapten exposure. Time point: patch test 1, 2 weeks after DPC sensitization. Treatment described: therapeutic diphenylcyclopropenone sensitization with weekly scalp DPC. The study, taken as a whole, reports: Healthy individuals' immune responses may differ from those of donors, who had alopecia.

Sample: whole blood, taken in connection with sensitization to the hapten diphenylcyclopropenone (DPC). The chain links TRBV6-5 to TRBJ1-6; possible D gene TRBD1, 5 bases. The TCR sequence derives from a woman younger than 35 with alopecia areata. Some clones in this sample may be carry-over from other donors' samples. The CDR3 sequence is CASSRNRNSYNSPLHF. The CDR3 nucleotides read TGTGCCAGCAGCCGGAACAGGAACTCCTATAATTCACCCCTCCACTTT.